These 13 T cell receptor beta chains share one sample of origin, sequenced in a study of blood T cell repertoires in COVID-19. TCRdb keeps only in-frame clones here, not all; method: immunoSEQ multiplex PCR. The sample lists 250,000 to 350,000 clones; roughly 90% were seen once. The sequenced material came from peripheral blood. The receptors come from a woman aged 45-59 years who had recovered from COVID-19.

This clone was counted only a few times. This CDR3 is also generated by other DNA sequences in the sample. This chain connects TRBV7-3 to TRBJ2-3, with D perhaps TRBD2 (5 bases). V dropped 5 bases and J dropped 3 bases, with 15 bases sitting between them. The CDR3 extends over 15 amino acids. CDR1 is SGHTA, CDR2 FQGTGA, per germline. The chain's CDR3 is CASSLNEGSTDTQYF. CDR3 nucleotides: TGTGCCAGCAGCCTAAATGAGGGCTCAACAGATACGCAGTATTTT.

The count of this clone is one. The chain carries TRBV3-1 (or the pseudogene TRBV3-2) and TRBJ2-3, with no clear D. Germline V gene data show CDR1 as LGHDT and CDR2 as YNNKEL (reference sequence). This CDR3 comprises 18 residues. V was pared by 4 bases and J by 1 base, with 21 bases between. The chain's CDR3 is CASSLQGRSFPCTDTQYF. The CDR3 nucleotides read TGTGCCAGCAGCCTTCAAGGTAGGAGTTTCCCCTGCACAGATACGCAGTATTTT.

The J gene is TRBJ1-2, the V gene TRBV7-9, with 11 bases lining up with TRBD1. CDR1 is SEHNR and CDR2 is FQNEAQ in the germline V gene (reference sequence). Unmatched junction bases numbered 8, after V lost 4 bases and J lost 4 bases. The CDR3 spans 16 residues. CDR3 DNA: TGTGCCAGCAGCTCAAATATCGGACAGGGGGCCTATGGCTACACCTTC. It encodes CASSSNIGQGAYGYTF.

The gene calls are TRBV29-1 and TRBJ2-1, with 8 bases matching TRBD2. This CDR3 has 15 residues. V shed 0 bases and J 4 bases; nucleotides not matched to a gene: 5. The germline V gene encodes CDR1 SQVTM and CDR2 ANQGSEA. CDR3 sequence reads: CSVEDRREVYNEQFF. CDR3 coding DNA: TGCAGCGTTGAAGATCGGCGGGAGGTGTACAATGAGCAGTTCTTC.

V and J are TRBV6-1 and TRBJ2-7, with 8 positions matching TRBD2. The CDR3 is 14 amino acids. V was clipped by 3 bases and J by 2 bases; unmatched bases: 3. Germline V gene lookup returns CDR1 MNHNS and CDR2 SASEGT. CDR3 sequence reads: CASSDSGETYEQYF. In DNA, the CDR3 is TGTGCCAGCAGTGATAGCGGGGAAACCTACGAGCAGTACTTC.

V is TRBV19 and J is TRBJ1-4; possible D gene TRBD1, 6 bases. The CDR3 has 12 amino acids. Deletions cut 3 bases from V and 10 bases from J, with 9 bases between. Germline V gene lookup returns CDR1 LNHDA and CDR2 SQIVND (reference sequence). The CDR3 nucleotides are TGTGCCAGTAGTATCCCGACAGGAAAACTGTTTTTT. Translating it yields CASSIPTGKLFF. Full variable domain (remainder filled in from reference TRBV19 and TRBJ1-4): DGGITQSPKYLFRKEGQNVTLSCEQNLNHDAMYWYRQDPGQGLRLIYYSQIVNDFQKGDIAEGYSVSREKKESFPLTVTSAQKNPTAFYLCASSIPTGKLFFGSGTQLSVL.

The chain couples TRBV4-3 to TRBJ2-5; 7 bases line up with TRBD1. CDR1 and CDR2 from the germline V gene are LGHNA and YSLEER. J lost 5 bases, V lost 0 bases, and 15 bases had no gene match. The CDR3 is 18 amino acids. The CDR3 protein is CASSQENGRGNPGETQYF. The CDR3 DNA reads TGCGCCAGCAGCCAAGAGAACGGCAGGGGGAACCCTGGGGAGACCCAGTACTTC.

V gene TRBV5-1 combines with J gene TRBJ2-1, with 11 bases aligning to TRBD2. This CDR3 is built from 14 residues. J lost 10 bases, V lost 1 base, and 4 bases had no gene match. The germline V gene has CDR1 SGHRS and CDR2 YFSETQ. DNA of the CDR3: TGCGCCAGCAGCTTGCTAGCGGGAGGTCGCGAGCAGTTCTTC. Amino acids: CASSLLAGGREQFF.

This chain connects TRBV28 to TRBJ2-5; 7 nucleotides line up with TRBD2. CDR1 and CDR2 (germline): MDHEN, SYDVKM. This CDR3 is built from 15 residues. Losses at the gene ends were 2 bases for V and 2 bases for J; bases not matched to a gene: 5. The CDR3 nucleotides read TGTGCCAGCAGTTTAGGGCTAGCGGCACAAGAGACCCAGTACTTC. Amino acid sequence: CASSLGLAAQETQYF.

The gene calls are TRBV7-2 and TRBJ2-5; 13 positions agree with TRBD2. The junction had 6 bases not matched to a gene; V was cut back by 4 bases and J by 4 bases. The CDR3 is 16 residues long. Germline V lookup: CDR1 SGHTA, CDR2 FQGNSA. DNA of the CDR3: TGTGCCAGCAGCTACCGAAGGACTAGCGGGAGAGAGACCCAGTACTTC. It codes for CASSYRRTSGRETQYF.

The V call is TRBV10-3, the J call TRBJ1-4; the D gene is possibly TRBD1 (5 bases). Per germline, CDR1 ENHRY and CDR2 SYGVKD. The CDR3 runs 16 residues. V lost 2 bases and J 11 bases, leaving 21 bases between the germline ends. Here the CDR3 DNA reads TGTGCCATCAGTGAGGGTCGGGGGACTGAGATGAGGAAACTGTTTTTT. Translating it yields CAISEGRGTEMRKLFF.

The rearrangement joins TRBV6-2 or TRBV6-3 to TRBJ1-5; tentatively, D is TRBD1 (6 bases). V dropped 2 bases and J dropped 6 bases, with 14 bases sitting between them. There are 15 residues in the CDR3. The germline CDR1 and CDR2 sequences are MNHEY and SVGEGT. CDR3: CASSYPPGVVQPQHF. Here the CDR3 DNA reads TGTGCCAGCAGTTACCCGCCAGGGGTGGTTCAGCCCCAGCATTTT.

This CDR3 reads CASSVGTGGFYEQYF. The CDR3 bases are TGTGCCAGCAGCGTCGGGACAGGGGGCTTCTACGAGCAGTACTTC. This chain joins TRBV5-6 and TRBJ2-7; TRBD1 aligns across 12 bases. Germline CDR1 SGHDT, CDR2 YYEEEE. The CDR3 is 15 residues long. V trimming: 4 bases; J trimming: 3 bases; junction bases outside the gene matches: 5.